Below are 25 T cell receptor beta chains sequenced from a single sample in a study of beta chain features in type 1 diabetes. Study findings and constraints: Shortening of TCRB CDR3s, moderate but significant, appeared in all four CD4+ subsets of Type 1 diabetes patients.

Every isolated RNA sample was fully reverse transcribed, so sequencing captured expressed TCRB transcripts. Here immunoSEQ multiplex PCR was the method, and the copy in TCRdb shows in-frame clones only, minus some. This table has some 200,000 clones, approximately 16% appearing once. Antigens of these TCRs are unknown. Material for sequencing was naive CD4+ T cells from blood. The receptor set was obtained from a man aged 25 to 45 with type 1 diabetes.

In this sample, this clone turned up a few times. The gene calls are TRBV25-1 and TRBJ1-1; D gene uncertain. The CDR3 extends over 13 amino acids. V was cut by 2 bases and J by 2 bases, with 6 bases left in between. Germline V gene sequence: CDR1 MGHDK, CDR2 SYGVNS. The CDR3 protein is CASSERHNTEAFF. The CDR3 nucleotides read TGTGCCAGCAGTGAACGACACAACACTGAAGCTTTCTTT.

Only a few counts were recorded for this clone. The rearrangement uses TRBV14 and TRBJ2-2; the match to TRBD2 covers 8 bases. Germline V CDR1 and CDR2: SGHDN, FVKESK. After removal of 5 bases from V and 5 bases from J, the junction contained 7 bases not matched to a gene. The CDR3 extends over 15 amino acids. This CDR3 reads CASSFFSGSTGELFF. In DNA form, the CDR3 reads TGTGCCAGCAGCTTCTTCAGCGGGAGTACCGGGGAGCTGTTTTTT.

The rearrangement links TRBV11-3 to TRBJ2-1; maybe TRBD1 (5 bases). The germline V and J ends were trimmed by 0 bases and 9 bases, with 6 bases remaining between them. This CDR3 spans 12 amino acids. Germline V lookup: CDR1 SGHNT, CDR2 YENEEA. The CDR3 loop is CASSLDRGEQFF. Here the CDR3 DNA reads TGTGCCAGCAGCTTAGATAGGGGTGAGCAGTTCTTC.

This clone was counted a few times. The CDR3 reads CASSESPDYEQYF. The CDR3, as DNA: TGTGCCAGCAGTGAATCGCCCGACTACGAGCAGTACTTC. The chain has TRBV25-1 and TRBJ2-7, with no clear D. This CDR3 region has 13 residues. From germline, CDR1 is MGHDK and CDR2 SYGVNS. V was clipped by 1 base and J by 3 bases, with 7 bases between them.

This chain connects TRBV9 to TRBJ2-2; perhaps TRBD2 as D (6 bases). The CDR3 contains 14 residues. Germline CDR1 and CDR2: SGDLS and YYNGEE. V was trimmed by 7 bases and J by 1 base, leaving 11 bases between them. The CDR3 reads CASGRERNTGELFF. The CDR3 coding sequence is TGTGCCAGCGGTCGGGAGAGGAACACCGGGGAGCTGTTTTTT.

The chain uses TRBV29-1 and TRBJ2-7, with a possible D match to TRBD1 (6 bases). The CDR3 totals 13 residues. Trimming pared 4 bases from V and 3 bases from J, leaving 13 bases between. CDR1 is SQVTM, CDR2 ANQGSEA, per germline. CDR3 amino acids: CSVAGTGNYEQYF. The CDR3 nucleotides are TGCAGCGTTGCCGGCACAGGGAACTACGAGCAGTACTTC.

This clone was seen only a few times. The gene calls are TRBV7-9 and TRBJ2-7; 10 bases are a match to TRBD1. Germline V lookup: CDR1 SEHNR, CDR2 FQNEAQ (reference sequence). The ends lost 5 bases at V and 2 bases at J; junction bases unmatched: 9. There are 16 residues in the CDR3. The CDR3 DNA reads as TGTGCCAGCAGCCCCGGGACAGGGGCCTACGCCTACGAGCAGTACTTC. Translation: CASSPGTGAYAYEQYF.

This clone was seen a handful of times. V and J are TRBV13 and TRBJ2-7, with 8 bases identical to TRBD2. Germline CDR1 PRHDT, CDR2 FYEKMQ (reference sequence). V shed 5 bases and J 4 bases; nucleotides not matched to a gene: 1. This CDR3 is 12 amino acids long. The CDR3 loop is CASSRGRYEQYF. The DNA of the CDR3 is TGTGCCAGCAGCCGCGGGAGGTACGAGCAGTACTTC.

The J gene is TRBJ1-1, the V gene TRBV19; D ambiguous. The germline V and J ends were trimmed by 4 bases and 0 bases, with 15 bases remaining between them. The germline V gene encodes CDR1 LNHDA and CDR2 SQIVND (reference sequence). This CDR3 region has 16 residues. The CDR3 protein is CASSTLGTSMNTEAFF. CDR3 in DNA: TGTGCCAGTAGTACCTTGGGCACTTCCATGAACACTGAAGCTTTCTTT. The full variable domain, in which reference TRBV19 and TRBJ1-1 provide the parts outside the CDR3, is DGGITQSPKYLFRKEGQNVTLSCEQNLNHDAMYWYRQDPGQGLRLIYYSQIVNDFQKGDIAEGYSVSREKKESFPLTVTSAQKNPTAFYLCASSTLGTSMNTEAFFGQGTRLTVV.

The chain is built from TRBV9 and TRBJ2-3, with D possibly being TRBD2 (6 bases). Trimming left V 0 bases short and J 4 bases short, with 15 bases between. The CDR3 loop spans 16 amino acids. Germline V gene lookup returns CDR1 SGDLS and CDR2 YYNGEE. CDR3 loop: CASSVALGRPSDTQYF. The DNA of the CDR3 is TGTGCCAGCAGCGTAGCCCTCGGGAGACCTTCAGATACGCAGTATTTT.

This clone turned up a few times. The chain carries TRBV29-1 and TRBJ1-3; no reliable D call. CDR3 length: 11 amino acids. The V gene lost 6 bases and the J gene lost 4 bases, with 7 bases spanning the gap. Germline loops: CDR1 SQVTM, CDR2 ANQGSEA. CDR3 in DNA: TGCAGCGTCCTACAGGGAAACACCATATATTTT. This gives the protein CSVLQGNTIYF.

This clone was detected only a few times. The V gene is TRBV13, the J gene TRBJ2-7; 10 positions agree with TRBD2. V lost 5 bases, J lost 2 bases, and 9 bases stayed unmatched. The CDR3 is 16 amino acids. Germline CDR1 reads PRHDT; CDR2 reads FYEKMQ (reference sequence). The CDR3 sequence is CASSPPLAGAPYEQYF. The DNA of the CDR3 is TGTGCCAGCAGCCCCCCCCTAGCGGGAGCCCCCTACGAGCAGTACTTC.

This chain uses TRBV7-2 with TRBJ2-3, with a possible D match to TRBD2 (5 bases). The CDR3 runs 11 residues. The germline V gene has CDR1 SGHTA and CDR2 FQGNSA. V was trimmed by 5 bases and J by 7 bases, leaving 7 bases between them. The CDR3 sequence: CASSAGNTQYF. The DNA of the CDR3 is TGTGCCAGCAGCGCCGGGAATACGCAGTATTTT.

A few counts support this clone. The sample has other DNA sequences that encode this CDR3 too. The chain combines TRBV9 with TRBJ2-3, with D tentatively TRBD1 or TRBD2 (5 bases each). V dropped 3 bases and J dropped 6 bases, with 8 bases sitting between them. This CDR3 has 12 amino acids. Germline V gene sequence: CDR1 SGDLS, CDR2 YYNGEE. The DNA for the CDR3 is TGTGCCAGCAGCGGGGGGACCGATACGCAGTATTTT. Translation: CASSGGTDTQYF.

This clone was observed a few times. The chain employs TRBV2 and TRBJ2-5, with unresolved D. Germline assignment: CDR1 SNHLY and CDR2 FYNNEI. Trimming took off 0 bases at V and 10 bases at J, with 12 bases between the two ends. CDR3 length: 13 residues. The CDR3 bases are TGTGCCAGCAGTGAAGCGCTAGGATTGGGCCAGTACTTC. The encoded protein is CASSEALGLGQYF.

The V and J genes are TRBV25-1 and TRBJ2-1; D not resolved. V was clipped by 6 bases and J by 2 bases, with 11 bases between them. CDR3 length: 14 amino acids. Germline V gene sequence: CDR1 MGHDK, CDR2 SYGVNS. This CDR3 is CASSLRAPYNEQFF. The CDR3 bases are TGTGCCAGCAGCCTCCGGGCACCCTACAATGAGCAGTTCTTC.

The chain is built from TRBV4-1 and TRBJ1-5; 12 nucleotides match TRBD1. The V and J ends lost 5 bases and 7 bases, in that order; junction bases with no gene match: 6. Germline V gene sequence: CDR1 MGHRA, CDR2 YSYEKL. The CDR3 extends over 15 amino acids. Here the CDR3 reads CASSSGTGGGQPQHF. Written as DNA, the CDR3 is TGCGCCAGCAGCTCCGGGACAGGGGGCGGGCAGCCCCAGCATTTT.

The genes are TRBV9 and TRBJ2-7; D remains ambiguous. This CDR3 has 14 amino acids. Between the trimmed V and J ends, which lost 0 bases and 3 bases, there was a span of 10 bases. Germline values: CDR1 SGDLS, CDR2 YYNGEE. CDR3 DNA sequence: TGTGCCAGCAGCGTAGATGACGGAATCTACGAGCAGTACTTC. It encodes CASSVDDGIYEQYF.

The V and J genes are TRBV4-3 and TRBJ2-1, with 7 bases lining up with TRBD2. Germline-derived CDR1 and CDR2 are LGHNA and YSLEER. The CDR3 spans 15 residues. V was pared by 4 bases and J by 1 base, with 4 bases of the junction left unmatched. The CDR3 region has the DNA TGCGCCAGCAGCCGGGAGGGGAATTCCTACAATGAGCAGTTCTTC. Translated, it gives CASSREGNSYNEQFF.

CDR3 sequence: CASSELYGYTF. CDR3 in DNA: TGTGCCAGCAGCGAGCTGTATGGCTACACCTTC. The chain links TRBV25-1 to TRBJ1-2; the D is unclear. V was shortened by 6 bases and J by 5 bases, with 7 bases between the two germline ends. The CDR3 contains 11 residues. The germline gives CDR1 MGHDK, CDR2 SYGVNS.

This clone was observed a few times. The chain is built from TRBV4-2 and TRBJ2-1, with D tentatively TRBD2 (6 bases). Trimming shortened V by 0 bases and J by 11 bases, and 17 bases separated the two germline ends. Per the germline V gene, CDR1 is LGHNA and CDR2 is YNFKEQ. This CDR3 has 15 amino acids. The CDR3 reads CASSQEGTGRQKQFF. In nucleotides, the CDR3 is TGTGCCAGCAGCCAAGAAGGGACTGGACGACAAAAGCAGTTCTTC.

This clone was observed a few times. The chain joins TRBV6-6 to TRBJ2-1; possibly TRBD2 for D (7 bases). The CDR3 length is 13 residues. The germline V and J ends were trimmed by 10 bases and 9 bases, with 19 bases remaining between them. Germline V gene lookup returns CDR1 MNHNY and CDR2 SVGAGI (reference sequence). DNA for the CDR3: TGTGCCACAGGTCCGGGGGGCGCGCCTGAGCAGTTCTTC. It encodes CATGPGGAPEQFF.

V is TRBV29-1 and J is TRBJ1-1; D remains unclear. The germline V gene encodes CDR1 SQVTM and CDR2 ANQGSEA. The CDR3 covers 12 residues. V was pared by 3 bases and J by 7 bases, with 12 bases between. Written as DNA, the CDR3 is TGCAGCGTTGAGGGGTTGGTAGTTGAAGCTTTCTTT. Its translation is CSVEGLVVEAFF.

The genes are TRBV10-3 and TRBJ2-6; no reliable D call. The germline V and J ends were trimmed by 10 bases and 4 bases, with 5 bases remaining between them. The CDR3 spans 11 residues. The V gene's germline CDR1 is ENHRY and CDR2 SYGVKD. CDR3 region: CATSGANVLTF. CDR3 DNA sequence: TGTGCCACTTCCGGGGCCAACGTCCTGACTTTC.

The chain has TRBV9 and TRBJ2-2; D is unclear. Trimming stripped 2 bases from V and 1 base from J, with 12 bases between. This CDR3 is 16 amino acids long. The V gene's germline CDR1 is SGDLS and CDR2 YYNGEE. CDR3 in amino acids: CASSVFSDRNTGELFF. The CDR3, as DNA: TGTGCCAGCAGCGTTTTTTCCGACCGGAACACCGGGGAGCTGTTTTTT.